Each of the 14 T cell receptor beta chains below was sequenced from the same sample in a study of a mutant IDH1 vaccine in newly diagnosed glioma. No cognate antigen is known for these TCRs. Clones were sequenced by immunoSEQ multiplex PCR, and TCRdb holds only the in-frame ones, with some missing. The sample includes over 40,000 clones, 78% of them seen just once. Time point noted: week 23, last vaccination. The investigators gave 300 ug of mutant IDH1 20-mer peptide in each vaccine dose, together with topical imiquimod. The material sequenced was PBMCs, taken from a glioma patient whose treatment included an IDH1 peptide vaccine. The receptors stem from a woman in her thirties or forties with glioma. Some clones in this sample may be carry-over from other donors' samples.

The chain joins TRBV7-4 to TRBJ1-4; a possible D gene is TRBD1 (5 bases). This CDR3 has 16 amino acids. V lost 5 bases, J lost 8 bases, and 21 bases lay in between. In germline, CDR1 is SGHVT, CDR2 SQSDAQ. The CDR3 loop reads CASSLGGSHAEEKLFF. The CDR3 nucleotides read TGTGCCAGCAGCCTGGGGGGGTCGCATGCGGAGGAAAAACTGTTTTTT.

This chain links TRBV7-8 with TRBJ2-1; tentatively, D is TRBD1 (6 bases). The ends were cut back, 5 bases at V and 2 bases at J, with 10 bases in the middle. Germline values: CDR1 SGHVS, CDR2 FQNEAQ. This CDR3 is built from 14 residues. The CDR3 here is CASSPDRTYNEQFF. The CDR3 region has the DNA TGTGCCAGCAGCCCGGACAGAACCTACAATGAGCAGTTCTTC. The complete variable domain, with remaining parts taken from reference TRBV7-8 and TRBJ2-1, reads GAGVSQSPRYKVAKRGQDVALRCDPISGHVSLFWYQQALGQGPEFLTYFQNEAQLDKSGLPSDRFFAERPEGSVSTLKIQRTQQEDSAVYLCASSPDRTYNEQFFGPGTRLTVL.

The chain uses TRBV4-1 and TRBJ2-7; TRBD2 aligns across 9 bases. CDR1 is MGHRA and CDR2 is YSYEKL in the germline V gene. The CDR3 runs to 16 residues. V was clipped by 0 bases and J by 4 bases; unmatched bases: 7. The chain's CDR3 is CASSQELAGEKYEQYF. The CDR3 nucleotides read TGCGCCAGCAGCCAAGAATTAGCGGGAGAGAAGTACGAGCAGTACTTC.

The rearrangement uses TRBV4-1 and TRBJ1-1; D unclear. V was cut by 4 bases and J by 1 base, with 19 bases left in between. Germline CDR1 MGHRA, CDR2 YSYEKL. This CDR3 comprises 17 residues. The CDR3 sequence is CASSPIPVIQGNTEAFF. The CDR3 coding sequence is TGCGCCAGCAGCCCGATACCCGTCATACAAGGGAACACTGAAGCTTTCTTT.

This clone was detected a few times. J is TRBJ1-1 and V is TRBV6-5; D is uncertain. V lost 0 bases and J lost 5, with 10 bases in between. CDR3 length: 14 residues. From germline, CDR1 is MNHEY and CDR2 SVGAGI. The CDR3 is CASSYSGPTTEAFF. CDR3 coding DNA: TGTGCCAGCAGTTACTCCGGACCAACGACTGAAGCTTTCTTT.

This clone was detected only once. The germline gene is not matched at one end of the junction; a read error may be the cause. The chain uses TRBV7-7 and TRBJ2-5; 9 nucleotides align to TRBD2. CDR1 and CDR2 from the germline V gene are SSHAT and FNYEAQ (reference sequence). This CDR3 contains 18 residues. The CDR3 reads CASSPSPPLAGVGETQYF. DNA of the CDR3: TGTGCTAGCAGCCCCTCCCCGCCCTTAGCGGGAGTCGGAGAGACCCAGTACTTC. The variable domain in full, with the rest retrieved from reference TRBV7-7 and TRBJ2-5, is GAGVSQSPRYKVTKRGQDVTLRCDPISSHATLYWYQQALGQGPEFLTYFNYEAQPDKSGLPSDRFSAERPEGSISTLTIQRTEQRDSAMYRCASSPSPPLAGVGETQYFGPGTRLLVL.

The chain has TRBV7-2 and TRBJ1-6, with a weak D call TRBD1 (5 bases). This CDR3 spans 15 amino acids. The germline V gene has CDR1 SGHTA and CDR2 FQGNSA. Deletions cut 1 base from V and 7 bases from J, with 11 bases between. The CDR3 region is CASSLVAGENSPLHF. CDR3 nucleotides: TGTGCCAGCAGCTTAGTCGCGGGGGAAAATTCACCCCTCCACTTT.

V and J are TRBV19 and TRBJ2-2; no clear D. V gave up 5 bases and J gave up 8 bases, with 9 bases separating them. Germline assignment: CDR1 LNHDA and CDR2 SQIVND (reference sequence). The CDR3 length is 12 residues. The CDR3 spells CASSVGKGELFF. CDR3 bases: TGTGCCAGTAGTGTGGGGAAAGGGGAGCTGTTTTTT.

The chain has TRBV4-3 and TRBJ1-2; 7 bases line up with TRBD1. J was trimmed by 8 bases and V by 0 bases; bases with no gene match: 3. Germline V gives CDR1 LGHNA, CDR2 YSLEER. CDR3 length: 13 amino acids. The CDR3, as DNA: TGCGCCAGCAGCCAAGAAGGGGGCTTGGGCTACACCTTC. Protein: CASSQEGGLGYTF.

A few counts support this clone. The chain uses TRBV15 and TRBJ1-1; perhaps TRBD1 as D (5 bases). Trimming removed 1 base at V and 1 base at J, with 7 bases between. The germline CDR1 and CDR2 sequences are LNHNV and YYDKDF (reference sequence). The CDR3 totals 14 residues. Here the CDR3 reads CATSRVDTNTEAFF. The CDR3 DNA reads as TGTGCCACCAGCAGAGTGGACACGAACACTGAAGCTTTCTTT.

J is TRBJ1-4 and V is TRBV28, with 7 bases aligning to TRBD1. The CDR3 consists of 14 residues. Germline V lookup: CDR1 MDHEN, CDR2 SYDVKM. Trimming took 6 bases from V and 5 from J; bases not matched to a gene: 6. In DNA, the CDR3 is TGTGCCAGCAGCGCTGGGACAGTAAATGAAAAACTGTTTTTT. Amino acids: CASSAGTVNEKLFF.

The chain has TRBV9 and TRBJ1-2; 11 bases match TRBD1. The CDR3 is 15 residues long. With 7 bases clipped from V and 8 bases from J, the junction kept 13 bases outside the gene matches. Germline CDR1 reads SGDLS; CDR2 reads YYNGEE. DNA for the CDR3: TGTGCCAGCGGATGGACAGGGGGCTCCTCGGGAGGCTACACCTTC. This gives the protein CASGWTGGSSGGYTF.

This chain links TRBV28 with TRBJ2-2; TRBD2 might be the D (6 bases). Trimming cost V 8 bases and J 6 bases, with 13 bases left between them. The germline V gene has CDR1 MDHEN and CDR2 SYDVKM. CDR3 length: 13 amino acids. The CDR3 loop is CASRVGRAGELFF. CDR3 nucleotides: TGTGCCAGCCGGGTCGGGAGAGCCGGGGAGCTGTTTTTT.

J is TRBJ2-7 and V is TRBV20-1; D is unclear. Trimming stripped 2 bases from V and 5 bases from J, with 7 bases between. Germline CDR1 reads DFQATT; CDR2 reads SNEGSKA (reference sequence). This CDR3 has 11 amino acids. The CDR3 coding sequence is TGCAGTGCTAGACCATTCCACGAGCAGTACTTC. Residues: CSARPFHEQYF.